This note documents a single T cell receptor (beta chain) sequence. The assay was immunoSEQ multiplex PCR, and TCRdb's table has in-frame clones only and misses some. The sample has some 100,000 clones, about 94% seen once; the top ten hold 1% to 1.5%. This sample is drawn from a study of siplizumab effects on memory and regulatory T cells. V lost 2 bases and J 11 bases, leaving 25 bases between the germline ends. The CDR3 sequence is 17 residues long. CDR1 is MRHNA and CDR2 is SNTAGT in the germline V gene. The sequencing sample was made of non-Treg CD4+ T cells sorted from blood. V gene TRBV6-4 combines with J gene TRBJ2-1; TRBD2 might be the D (5 bases). This sequence was found in a human donor in good health. The CDR3 spells CASSDSWFLAALGKQFF. Written as DNA, the CDR3 is TGTGCCAGCAGTGACAGTTGGTTCCTAGCAGCACTCGGAAAGCAGTTCTTC.